Listed below are T cell receptor beta chains from one sample, sequenced in a study of blood T cell repertoires in COVID-19. Produced via immunoSEQ multiplex PCR; TCRdb's table is partial and in-frame only. The sample lists 150,000 to 200,000 clones, approximately 86% occurring once. The sequenced sample was peripheral blood. The origin of the receptors is a man aged 70-80 years with active or convalescent COVID-19. The CDR3 runs from the conserved cysteine through the conserved F or W. The D gene is left open where the match is weak. Clone size is stated in some rows and not others, as once, few, many or a class when expanded.

>.|.|TRBJ2-5|TRBV24-1
CATSAPGETQYF
TGTGCCACCAGTGCCCCAGGGGAGACCCAGTACTTC
>.|.|TRBJ2-2|TRBV7-2
CATSGTGANTGELFF
TGTGCCACATCGGGTACGGGGGCGAACACCGGGGAGCTGTTTTTT
>once|TRBD1|TRBJ2-4|TRBV28
CASSFVGQGYIQYF
TGTGCCAGCAGTTTCGTGGGACAGGGGTACATTCAGTACTTC
>.|.|TRBJ1-5|TRBV28
CASTPTRVQPQHF
TGTGCCAGCACCCCCACCCGGGTTCAGCCCCAGCATTTT
>.|.|TRBJ2-5|TRBV30
CAWRRSGGETQYF
TGTGCCTGGAGGAGATCGGGTGGGGAGACCCAGTACTTC
>once|.|TRBJ1-2|TRBV6-5
CASSSIRTSDYGYTF
TGTGCCAGCAGTTCTATACGGACATCAGACTATGGCTACACCTTC
>.|TRBD2|TRBJ2-5|TRBV5-6
CASSSPGGQETQYF
TGTGCCAGCAGCTCCCCGGGGGGGCAAGAGACCCAGTACTTC
>.|TRBD2|TRBJ2-7|TRBV6-5
CASRGGSPEQYF
TGTGCCAGCAGAGGCGGGAGTCCCGAGCAGTACTTC
>.|.|TRBJ2-7|TRBV29-1
CSVGTGNYEQYF
TGCAGCGTTGGAACAGGGAACTACGAGCAGTACTTC
>.|.|TRBJ1-5|TRBV6-1
CASSEARDPQHF
TGTGCCAGCAGTGAAGCGCGAGATCCCCAGCATTTT
>once|TRBD1|TRBJ1-1|TRBV7-2
CASSFLLHATGVLTEAFF
TGTGCCAGCAGCTTCCTCCTTCACGCGACAGGGGTGCTAACTGAAGCTTTCTTT
>.|.|TRBJ2-1|TRBV27
CASREGNEQFF
TGTGCCAGCAGGGAGGGAAATGAGCAGTTCTTC
>.|TRBD1|TRBJ1-2|TRBV7-9
CASSPYGQGRYGYTF
TGTGCCAGCAGCCCGTATGGACAGGGACGATATGGCTACACCTTC
>.|TRBD1|TRBJ2-3|TRBV29-1
CSVRQGTDTQYF
TGCAGCGTTCGACAGGGAACAGATACGCAGTATTTT
>.|TRBD1|TRBJ2-3|TRBV7-9
CASSLKMGQSTDTQYF
TGTGCCAGCAGCCTGAAAATGGGACAGAGCACAGATACGCAGTATTTT
>.|TRBD2|TRBJ2-7|TRBV29-1
CSVGLAGGPNEQYF
TGCAGCGTTGGCCTAGCGGGAGGGCCCAACGAGCAGTACTTC
>.|TRBD2|TRBJ2-3|TRBV19
CASSGGATDTQYF
TGTGCCAGTAGCGGGGGGGCAACAGATACGCAGTATTTT
>.|.|TRBJ1-3|TRBV6-2/TRBV6-3
CASSLLGGRHSGNTIYF
TGTGCCAGCAGTCTCCTGGGGGGACGTCACTCTGGAAACACCATATATTTT
>.|.|TRBJ1-2|TRBV4-3
CASSQVEENYGYTF
TGCGCCAGCAGCCAAGTGGAGGAGAACTATGGCTACACCTTC
>.|TRBD1|TRBJ2-2|TRBV27
CASSRQTGGNTGELFF
TGTGCCAGCAGTCGACAGACAGGGGGAAACACCGGGGAGCTGTTTTTT
>.|TRBD1|TRBJ1-3|TRBV6-1
CASSEKIPTGSSGNTIYF
TGTGCCAGCAGTGAAAAAATACCGACAGGGAGCTCTGGAAACACCATATATTTT
>.|TRBD1|TRBJ2-3|TRBV18
CASSPQGAFADTQYF
TGTGCCAGCTCACCGCAGGGGGCTTTTGCAGATACGCAGTATTTT
>.|TRBD2|TRBJ2-3|TRBV6-5
CASGAGGVIIDTQYF
TGTGCCAGCGGAGCGGGAGGGGTAATTATAGATACGCAGTATTTT
>few|TRBD1|TRBJ1-1|TRBV7-2
CAISTGWAGRAFF
TGTGCCATTTCGACAGGGTGGGCGGGTAGAGCTTTCTTT
>.|TRBD1|TRBJ2-3|TRBV5-5
CASSSRDRGLGVADTQYF
TGTGCCAGCAGCTCCAGGGACAGGGGGCTGGGCGTAGCAGATACGCAGTATTTT
>.|.|TRBJ2-7|TRBV27
CASSPRGRHEQYF
TGTGCCAGCAGTCCCCGGGGGAGGCACGAGCAGTACTTC
>.|TRBD2|TRBJ2-7|TRBV5-1
CASSGAGLSYEQYF
TGCGCCAGCAGCGGGGCGGGACTAAGCTACGAGCAGTACTTC
>.|.|TRBJ1-1|TRBV7-8
CASSLGPGPNPEAFF
TGTGCCAGCAGCTTAGGGCCAGGTCCGAATCCTGAAGCTTTCTTT
>.|TRBD1|TRBJ1-3|TRBV5-1
CASSLEGGQGNTIYF
TGCGCCAGCAGCTTGGAAGGGGGCCAAGGAAACACCATATATTTT
>.|.|TRBJ2-7|TRBV10-3
CAISGQSYEQYF
TGTGCCATCAGTGGACAGTCCTACGAGCAGTACTTC
>.|TRBD1|TRBJ1-5|TRBV19
CASSRTGGGPQHF
TGTGCCAGTAGTAGGACAGGGGGAGGACCCCAGCATTTT
>.|.|TRBJ2-5|TRBV5-4
CASSLIPEAETQYF
TGTGCCAGCAGCTTAATCCCGGAGGCCGAGACCCAGTACTTC
>.|.|TRBJ2-3|TRBV27
CASSLLSQARDTQYF
TGTGCCAGCAGTTTACTGTCCCAGGCTCGCGATACGCAGTATTTT
>.|.|TRBJ1-2|TRBV21-1
CASSTAWHANYGYTF
TGTGCCAGCAGCACCGCATGGCACGCAAACTATGGCTACACCTTC
>.|TRBD2|TRBJ2-7|TRBV20-1
CSASASGNTYEQYF
TGCAGTGCTAGTGCTAGCGGAAATACCTACGAGCAGTACTTC
>few|TRBD1|TRBJ2-7|TRBV16
CASSSRDRGSYEQYF
TGTGCCAGCAGCTCCCGGGACAGAGGTTCCTACGAGCAGTACTTC
>.|.|TRBJ2-2|TRBV5-4
CASSLGLSNTGELFF
TGTGCCAGCAGCTTGGGTCTCTCGAACACCGGGGAGCTGTTTTTT
>.|.|TRBJ2-1|TRBV5-4
CASSTGQRADEQFF
TGTGCCAGCAGCACCGGACAGAGGGCTGATGAGCAGTTCTTC
>few|TRBD1|TRBJ1-6|TRBV19
CASSTRTGVSPLHF
TGTGCCAGTAGTACCCGGACAGGGGTTTCACCCCTCCACTTT
>.|.|TRBJ2-3|TRBV19
CASSADTSDTQYF
TGTGCCAGTAGCGCAGACACGTCAGATACGCAGTATTTT
>.|TRBD1|TRBJ2-5|TRBV18
CASSTGVQETQYF
TGTGCCAGCTCAACAGGGGTCCAAGAGACCCAGTACTTC
>.|.|TRBJ1-6|TRBV19
CASMGQGESPLHF
TGTGCCAGTATGGGCCAGGGTGAATCACCCCTCCACTTT
>.|.|TRBJ2-5|TRBV9
CASSVAGELETQYF
TGTGCCAGCAGCGTAGCGGGGGAGTTAGAGACCCAGTACTTC
>once|TRBD1|TRBJ1-2|TRBV28
CASRTGGADLSYGYTF
TGTGCCAGCAGGACAGGGGGCGCAGATCTAAGCTATGGCTACACCTTC
>.|TRBD1|TRBJ1-2|TRBV2
CASKRGGQGLFYTF
TGTGCCAGCAAGAGGGGGGGACAGGGCTTGTTCTACACCTTC
>.|.|TRBJ1-5|TRBV20-1
CSARTTWAQHF
TGCAGTGCTAGAACTACGTGGGCCCAGCATTTT
>.|.|TRBJ2-1|TRBV18
CASSPLRGYNEQFF
TGTGCCAGCTCACCACTACGGGGCTACAATGAGCAGTTCTTC
>once|.|TRBJ1-4|TRBV25-1
CASRKSGVSSEKLFF
TGTGCCAGCAGGAAGTCAGGGGTATCTTCCGAAAAACTGTTTTTT
>.|TRBD2|TRBJ2-3|TRBV7-2
CASSPRGEFADTQYF
TGTGCCAGCAGCCCGCGGGGGGAGTTTGCGGATACGCAGTATTTT